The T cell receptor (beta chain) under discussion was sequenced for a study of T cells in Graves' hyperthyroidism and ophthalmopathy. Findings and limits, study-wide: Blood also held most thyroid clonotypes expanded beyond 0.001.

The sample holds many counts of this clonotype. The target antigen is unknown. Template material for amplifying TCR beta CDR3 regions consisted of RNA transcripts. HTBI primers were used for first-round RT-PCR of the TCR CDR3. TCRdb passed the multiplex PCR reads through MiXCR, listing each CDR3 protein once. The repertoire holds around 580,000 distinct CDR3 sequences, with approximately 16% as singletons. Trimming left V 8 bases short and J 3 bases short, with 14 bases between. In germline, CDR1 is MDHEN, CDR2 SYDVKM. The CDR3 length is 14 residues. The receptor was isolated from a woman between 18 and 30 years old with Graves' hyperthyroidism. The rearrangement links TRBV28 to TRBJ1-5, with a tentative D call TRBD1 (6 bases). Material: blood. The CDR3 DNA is TGTGCCAGCCTCTTTAGGGGGGTCAATCAGCCCCAGCATTTT. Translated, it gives CASLFRGVNQPQHF.